This TCR beta chain is from a study of T cells in Graves' hyperthyroidism and ophthalmopathy. What was amplified from RNA transcripts were TCR beta CDR3 regions. Primed by the HTBI set, a first-round RT-PCR was run on the TCR CDR3. TCRdb re-called the multiplex PCR reads with MiXCR, one entry per CDR3 protein. The sample shows some 760,000 distinct CDR3 sequences, around 15% of them seen only once. There are 15 residues in the CDR3. V lost 6 bases and J lost 10, with 22 bases in between. Germline V CDR1 and CDR2: SGHTA, FQGNSA. No ophthalmopathy progression within 18 months constituted stable Graves' hyperthyroidism.

The receptor was derived from a woman younger than 30 with Graves' hyperthyroidism. The chain carries TRBV7-2 and TRBJ2-1, with D possibly being TRBD1 or TRBD2 (5 bases each). Sequences were obtained from blood. The CDR3 loop reads CASSWTGGHKSEQFF. CDR3 in DNA: TGTGCCAGCAGTTGGACTGGCGGACACAAAAGCGAGCAGTTCTTC.